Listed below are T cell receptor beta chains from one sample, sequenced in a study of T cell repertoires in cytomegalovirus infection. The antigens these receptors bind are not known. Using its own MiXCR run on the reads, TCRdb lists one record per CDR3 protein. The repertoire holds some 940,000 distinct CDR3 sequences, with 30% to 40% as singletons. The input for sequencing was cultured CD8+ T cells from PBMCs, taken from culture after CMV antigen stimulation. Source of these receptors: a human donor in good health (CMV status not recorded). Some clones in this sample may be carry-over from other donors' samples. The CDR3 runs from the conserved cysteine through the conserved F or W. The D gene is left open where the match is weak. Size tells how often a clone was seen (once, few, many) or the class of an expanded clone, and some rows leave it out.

TGTGCCAGCAGCCCACAGGGGATCGATCAGCCCCAGCATTTT	CASSPQGIDQPQHF	NA	TRBV5-5	TRBJ1-5	TRBD1
TGTGCCAGCAGCCAACACCTGTGGTACGACAGAAACTACGAGCAGTACTTC	CASSQHLWYDRNYEQYF	few	TRBV14	TRBJ2-7	NA
TGTGCCAGCAACTCAGGGGGGGCCTGGGAGACCCAGTACTTC	CASNSGGAWETQYF	few	TRBV4-2	TRBJ2-5	NA
TGTGCCAGCAGGGAGACGACAGGGGAGGCAGATACGCAGTATTTT	CASRETTGEADTQYF	NA	TRBV12-3/TRBV12-4	TRBJ2-3	TRBD1
TGTGCCAGCAGTACCAGGCGGGGGGGGGCTATCAACAATGAGCAGTTCTTC	CASSTRRGGAINNEQFF	NA	TRBV27	TRBJ2-1	TRBD2
TGCGCCAGCAGTAGGACAGCTGCCGGGGAGACCCAGTACTTC	CASSRTAAGETQYF	few	TRBV10-2	TRBJ2-5	NA
TGTGCCAGTAGGCCGGCAGGGGTTGTGGATACGCAGTATTTT	CASRPAGVVDTQYF	few	TRBV19	TRBJ2-3	NA
TGTGCCAGCAGCAGGGAGGTAGACCCACCCGATGAGCAGTTCTTC	CASSREVDPPDEQFF	many	TRBV7-6	TRBJ2-1	NA
TGTGCCATCACTCTGGTAGGGGTAGGGCATCAGCCCCAGCATTTT	CAITLVGVGHQPQHF	NA	TRBV12-3/TRBV12-4	TRBJ1-5	NA
TGCGCCAGCCTCGACCAGGGCGGCACCGGGGAGCTGTTTTTT	CASLDQGGTGELFF	NA	TRBV4-1	TRBJ2-2	NA
TGTGCCAGCAGCCTCCTCAGGGCTCGGAACACTGAAGCTTTCTTT	CASSLLRARNTEAFF	few	TRBV7-6	TRBJ1-1	NA
TGTGCCACCACGGGACTAGCGGGGGGCCACTCCTACAATGAGCAGTTCTTC	CATTGLAGGHSYNEQFF	few	TRBV27	TRBJ2-1	TRBD2
TGTGCCACCAGCACGGGGAACCGGCCCCAGCATTTT	CATSTGNRPQHF	few	TRBV15	TRBJ1-5	NA
TGTGCCAGCAGCTTAGGGGTCAGAGAGTACTCTGGAAACACCATATATTTT	CASSLGVREYSGNTIYF	many	TRBV7-8	TRBJ1-3	NA
TGCAGTGCTAGAGATCAGGGACAGGGGACTGGCTACACCTTC	CSARDQGQGTGYTF	once	TRBV20-1	TRBJ1-2	TRBD1
TGTGCTAGTGGCCTGACTCTTACGGATTCCTATGGCTACACCTTC	CASGLTLTDSYGYTF	few	TRBV12-5	TRBJ1-2	NA
TGTGCCAGCAGCCGTGACAGGGTCGGCACTGAAGCTTTCTTT	CASSRDRVGTEAFF	NA	TRBV14	TRBJ1-1	TRBD1
TGCGCCAGCAGTTTCCCGACAGGGAATTCACCCCTCCACTTT	CASSFPTGNSPLHF	NA	TRBV4-1	TRBJ1-6	TRBD1
TGCGCCAGCAGCTTGGCCTTCCGGGGGCTTGAAAAACTGTTTTTT	CASSLAFRGLEKLFF	few	TRBV5-1	TRBJ1-4	NA
TGTGCCAGCAGCGACGACGGGACTTTGCCTTCACCCCTCCACTTT	CASSDDGTLPSPLHF	many	TRBV7-9	TRBJ1-6	NA
TGCGCCAGCAGCCTCGGCACCTACGGGGGCGCGCCCGCTGAAGCTTTCTTT	CASSLGTYGGAPAEAFF	few	TRBV4-3	TRBJ1-1	NA
TGTGCCAGCAGCTTAGACAGGGTCAACACTGAAGCTTTCTTT	CASSLDRVNTEAFF	many	TRBV7-8	TRBJ1-1	NA